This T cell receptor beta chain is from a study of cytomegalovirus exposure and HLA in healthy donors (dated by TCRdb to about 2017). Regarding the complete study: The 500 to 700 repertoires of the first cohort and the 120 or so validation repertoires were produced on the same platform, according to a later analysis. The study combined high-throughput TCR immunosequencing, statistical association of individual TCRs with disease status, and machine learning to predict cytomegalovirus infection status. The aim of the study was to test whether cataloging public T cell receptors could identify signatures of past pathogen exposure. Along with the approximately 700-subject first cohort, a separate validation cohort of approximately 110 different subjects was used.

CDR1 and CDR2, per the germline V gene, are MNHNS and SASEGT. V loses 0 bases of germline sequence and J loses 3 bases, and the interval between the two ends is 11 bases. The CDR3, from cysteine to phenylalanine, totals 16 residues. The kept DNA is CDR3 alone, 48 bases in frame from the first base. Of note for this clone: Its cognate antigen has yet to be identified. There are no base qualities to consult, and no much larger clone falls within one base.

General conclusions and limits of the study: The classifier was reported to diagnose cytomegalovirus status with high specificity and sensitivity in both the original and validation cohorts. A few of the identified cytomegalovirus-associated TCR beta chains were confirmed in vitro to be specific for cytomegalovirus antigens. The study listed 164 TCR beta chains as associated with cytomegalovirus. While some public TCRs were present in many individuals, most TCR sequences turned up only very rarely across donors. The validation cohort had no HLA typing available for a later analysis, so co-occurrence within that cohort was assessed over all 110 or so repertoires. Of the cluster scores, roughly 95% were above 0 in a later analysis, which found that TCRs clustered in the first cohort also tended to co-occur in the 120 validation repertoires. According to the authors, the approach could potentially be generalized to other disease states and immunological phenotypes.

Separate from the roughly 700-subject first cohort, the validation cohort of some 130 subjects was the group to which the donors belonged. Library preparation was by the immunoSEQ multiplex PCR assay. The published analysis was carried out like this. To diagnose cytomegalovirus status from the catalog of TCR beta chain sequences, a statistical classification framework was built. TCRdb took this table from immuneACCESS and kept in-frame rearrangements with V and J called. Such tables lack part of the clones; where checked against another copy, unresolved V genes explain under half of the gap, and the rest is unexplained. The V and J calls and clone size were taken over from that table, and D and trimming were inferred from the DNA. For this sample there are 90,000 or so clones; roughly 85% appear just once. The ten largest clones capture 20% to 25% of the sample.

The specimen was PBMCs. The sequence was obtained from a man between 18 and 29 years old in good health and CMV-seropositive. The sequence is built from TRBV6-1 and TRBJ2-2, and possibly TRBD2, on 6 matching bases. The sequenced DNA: TGTGCCAGCAGTGAAGCTGCGGGGACCGACACCGGGGAGCTGTTTTTT. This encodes CASSEAAGTDTGELFF.